The rows below give T cell receptor beta chains drawn from one sample of a study of blood T cell repertoires in COVID-19. Sequenced by immunoSEQ multiplex PCR; TCRdb stores in-frame clones only, minus some. The sample lists around 160,000 clones, roughly 83% occurring once. Specimen: PBMCs or T cells enriched from blood (not recorded which). These receptors were collected from a woman aged 55 to 70 who had recovered from COVID-19. Each CDR3 is given with its conserved first and last residue. D genes are given only for firm matches. A row's size may be missing; if present it is once, few, many or a size class.

TRBV5-4	TRBJ1-2	.	.	CASSSNGGFNYGYTF	TGTGCCAGCAGCTCTAACGGGGGGTTTAACTATGGCTACACCTTC
TRBV6-5	TRBJ2-1	TRBD1	.	CASRDRVVNEQFF	TGTGCCAGCCGGGACAGGGTTGTCAATGAGCAGTTCTTC
TRBV5-1	TRBJ2-7	.	.	CASSLRGYYEQYF	TGCGCCAGCAGCTTGCGGGGGTACTACGAGCAGTACTTC
TRBV2	TRBJ1-1	TRBD1	.	CASSEGGQGGTEAFF	TGTGCCAGCAGTGAAGGAGGACAGGGAGGCACTGAAGCTTTCTTT
TRBV5-6	TRBJ2-2	TRBD1	.	CASSQDRGYTGELFF	TGTGCCAGCAGCCAGGACAGGGGATACACCGGGGAGCTGTTTTTT
TRBV6-5	TRBJ1-2	.	.	CASSADSVYGYTF	TGTGCCAGCAGCGCTGACAGTGTCTATGGCTACACCTTC
TRBV10-3	TRBJ2-5	TRBD2	.	CAISPGLAGGRGETQYF	TGTGCCATCAGTCCGGGACTAGCGGGAGGTAGGGGAGAGACCCAGTACTTC
TRBV6-5	TRBJ2-1	TRBD2	.	CASSYPRGGAQREQFF	TGTGCCAGCAGTTACCCCCGCGGGGGGGCCCAAAGGGAGCAGTTCTTC
TRBV7-9	TRBJ2-7	.	.	CASSPPRLGGEQYF	TGTGCCAGCAGCCCCCCCCGGTTAGGGGGCGAGCAGTACTTC
TRBV19	TRBJ2-5	TRBD2	.	CASSMALAGGETQYF	TGTGCCAGTAGTATGGCCCTAGCGGGCGGAGAGACCCAGTACTTC
TRBV5-4	TRBJ1-4	.	.	CASSLDRTNEKLFF	TGTGCCAGCAGCTTGGACAGAACTAATGAAAAACTGTTTTTT
TRBV2	TRBJ2-7	TRBD1	.	CASSWETGAQYF	TGTGCCAGCAGTTGGGAGACAGGGGCGCAGTACTTC
TRBV7-9	TRBJ2-2	TRBD2	many	CASSPRTSGRVLNTGELFF	TGTGCCAGCAGCCCACGGACTAGCGGGAGGGTTCTTAACACCGGGGAGCTGTTTTTT
TRBV29-1	TRBJ2-3	TRBD2	.	CSVNPGTSGPDTQYF	TGCAGCGTAAACCCAGGGACTAGCGGGCCAGATACGCAGTATTTT
TRBV14	TRBJ2-1	TRBD2	.	CASRPQISSGRITGEQFF	TGTGCCAGCAGACCTCAGATATCTAGCGGGAGGATTACGGGTGAGCAGTTCTTC
TRBV5-6	TRBJ1-6	TRBD1	.	CASSLWTGTSSYNSPLHF	TGTGCCAGCAGCCTCTGGACAGGGACGAGCTCCTATAATTCACCCCTCCACTTT
TRBV7-8	TRBJ1-5	TRBD1	.	CASSYDRGLGNQPQHF	TGTGCCAGCAGCTATGACAGGGGGCTTGGCAATCAGCCCCAGCATTTT
TRBV5-1	TRBJ1-6	TRBD1	.	CASRPGTGNSPLHF	TGCGCCAGCAGACCCGGGACAGGGAATTCACCCCTCCACTTT
TRBV2	TRBJ1-3	.	.	CASSERAYSGNTIYF	TGTGCCAGCAGTGAAAGAGCCTACTCTGGAAACACCATATATTTT
TRBV7-3	TRBJ1-6	.	.	CASSLNRDNSPLHF	TGTGCCAGCAGCTTAAACAGGGATAATTCACCCCTCCACTTT
TRBV5-1	TRBJ2-7	TRBD1	.	CASSGDRGQTYEQYF	TGCGCCAGCAGCGGTGACAGGGGCCAAACCTACGAGCAGTACTTC
TRBV3-1/TRBV3-2	TRBJ2-7	TRBD1	once	CASSRDTGVRPYEQYF	TGTGCCAGCAGCCGCGATACAGGGGTGAGGCCCTACGAGCAGTACTTC
TRBV19	TRBJ1-5	TRBD1	.	CATLDRGHSRGNQPQHF	TGTGCCACTTTGGACAGGGGTCACTCCCGGGGCAATCAGCCCCAGCATTTT
TRBV18	TRBJ1-1	.	.	CASSPPLDSGSEAFF	TGTGCCAGCTCACCACCTCTTGACAGTGGCTCTGAAGCTTTCTTT
TRBV18	TRBJ2-7	TRBD1	.	CASSPRDRGYEQYF	TGTGCCAGCTCACCACGGGACAGGGGCTACGAGCAGTACTTC
TRBV3-1/TRBV3-2	TRBJ2-5	TRBD2	few	CASSAGLAGGQETQYF	TGTGCCAGCAGCGCGGGACTAGCGGGGGGGCAAGAGACCCAGTACTTC
TRBV15	TRBJ1-2	.	.	CATSRDPGASRNYGYTF	TGTGCCACCAGCAGAGATCCTGGGGCATCCCGTAACTATGGCTACACCTTC
TRBV30	TRBJ2-7	.	.	CAWGREREQYF	TGTGCCTGGGGGCGGGAACGCGAGCAGTACTTC
TRBV28	TRBJ2-1	TRBD2	.	CASRRRGEYNEQFF	TGTGCCAGCAGGCGGCGGGGGGAATACAATGAGCAGTTCTTC
TRBV3-1/TRBV3-2	TRBJ2-1	TRBD2	.	CASTSYGGASYNEQFF	TGTGCCAGCACCTCCTACGGGGGGGCCTCCTACAATGAGCAGTTCTTC
TRBV20-1	TRBJ1-2	.	.	CSATIIDGYTF	TGCAGTGCTACAATTATAGATGGCTACACCTTC
TRBV3-1/TRBV3-2	TRBJ1-2	.	few	CASSQAAGAGGYTF	TGTGCCAGCAGCCAAGCCGCGGGGGCAGGAGGCTACACCTTC
TRBV15	TRBJ2-7	.	.	CATSRDLAPGGGYEQYF	TGTGCCACCAGCAGAGATTTGGCCCCAGGGGGAGGTTACGAGCAGTACTTC
TRBV7-7	TRBJ2-3	.	.	CASSPTGGRFPDTQYF	TGTGCCAGCAGCCCGACCGGGGGGCGCTTTCCAGATACGCAGTATTTT
TRBV24-1	TRBJ2-5	.	.	CATSRLGEETQYF	TGTGCCACCTCTAGGTTAGGCGAAGAGACCCAGTACTTC